These T cell receptor beta chains were read from a single sample in a study of CD8 T cells in ankylosing spondylitis. TCRdb re-derived calls from the 5' RACE reads in MiXCR, one entry per CDR3 protein. This table has 130,000 to 150,000 distinct CDR3 sequences, 7% to 10% appearing once. Sample: synovial fluid, either unsorted or a sorted T cell fraction (not recorded which). These TCRs come from a male donor with ankylosing spondylitis. The CDR3 runs from the conserved cysteine through the conserved F or W. The D gene is left open where the match is weak. Only some rows state a clone size, as once, few, many or a class for expanded clones.

abundance,j_gene,d_gene,v_gene,CDR3nt,CDR3aa
few,TRBJ2-7,.,TRBV4-2,TGTGCCAGCAGCCAAAAGCCTAGGGGAGAGCAGTACTTC,CASSQKPRGEQYF
many,TRBJ2-1,TRBD2,TRBV7-2,TGTGCCAGCAGCTTACGGACTAGCAATGAGCAGTTCTTC,CASSLRTSNEQFF
many,TRBJ1-1,.,TRBV18,TGTGCCAGCTCACCGATACAAGGCACTGAAGCTTTCTTT,CASSPIQGTEAFF
many,TRBJ1-2,TRBD1,TRBV6-1,TGTGCCAGCAGCCGAAACCCCGAGACAGGGGATGATGGCTACACCTTC,CASSRNPETGDDGYTF
.,TRBJ2-1,TRBD2,TRBV20-1,TGCAGTGCTAGTAAGGGACTAGGGAAAAGGAATGAGCAGTTCTTC,CSASKGLGKRNEQFF
many,TRBJ1-2,.,TRBV7-2,TGTGCCAGCACCACGGGCTATGGCTACACCTTC,CASTTGYGYTF
many,TRBJ2-7,.,TRBV20-1,TGCAGTGCTAGAGATCCGCGGGACGAGCAGTACTTC,CSARDPRDEQYF
many,TRBJ2-3,.,TRBV7-9,TGTGCCAGCAGCTTAAAGGGGGTCAGCACAGATACGCAGTATTTT,CASSLKGVSTDTQYF
many,TRBJ1-5,.,TRBV28,TGTGCCAGCAGTGGAAATCAGCCCCAGCATTTT,CASSGNQPQHF
few,TRBJ2-3,TRBD2,TRBV28,TGTGCCAGCACTGAGCGGGGGCCCTCACTTACGCAGTATTTT,CASTERGPSLTQYF
many,TRBJ2-7,TRBD2,TRBV7-2,TGTGCCAGCAGGCTAGCGGGAGGTATGTCCTACGAGCAGTACTTC,CASRLAGGMSYEQYF
many,TRBJ2-1,TRBD1,TRBV10-3,TGTGCCATCTGGGGGACAGGGGGCAATGAGCAGTTCTTC,CAIWGTGGNEQFF
few,TRBJ1-1,.,TRBV18,TGTGCCAGCTCAGCGGACAGTTCCCCTGGGACTGAAGCTTTCTTT,CASSADSSPGTEAFF
few,TRBJ1-1,TRBD1,TRBV7-2,TGTGCCAGCAGCTTAACAAGGGGGCGGAAAGCTTTCTTT,CASSLTRGRKAFF
many,TRBJ2-1,.,TRBV7-2,TGTGCCAGCAGCCTCATGGGTGAGCAGTTCTTC,CASSLMGEQFF
many,TRBJ1-1,TRBD1,TRBV18,TGTGCCAGCTCACTCATCGGGACAGGGTTGAACACTGAAGCTTTCTTT,CASSLIGTGLNTEAFF
few,TRBJ2-3,.,TRBV9,TGTGCCAGCAGCGTAGGTAGGGGCGCGGATACGCAGTATTTT,CASSVGRGADTQYF
few,TRBJ2-2,.,TRBV28,TGTGCCAGCAGTCGGAGTAGGAACACCGGGGAGCTGTTTTTT,CASSRSRNTGELFF
many,TRBJ2-5,TRBD2,TRBV20-1,TGCAGTGCTAGGACTAGCGGGAGATCAGAGACCCAGTACTTC,CSARTSGRSETQYF
many,TRBJ2-7,.,TRBV7-8,TGTGCCAGCAGCTTATCCGAGACCACCCTTACCGAGCAGTACTTC,CASSLSETTLTEQYF
many,TRBJ2-7,.,TRBV7-2,TGTGCCAGCAGTTTTATCTCGCAGAATACCTACGAGCAGTACTTC,CASSFISQNTYEQYF
few,TRBJ2-1,TRBD2,TRBV3-1,TGTGCCAGCAGCCACCCTGTGGCGGGAGCCTACAATGAGCAGTTCTTC,CASSHPVAGAYNEQFF
.,TRBJ2-1,TRBD2,TRBV27,TGTGCCAGCAGTTTATTTTCGGGACTAGCGGGAGAAACCAAGCAGTTCTTC,CASSLFSGLAGETKQFF
many,TRBJ2-3,TRBD2,TRBV29-1,TGCAGCGTTGAGGGGGGGAGGAGCACAGATACGCAGTATTTT,CSVEGGRSTDTQYF
many,TRBJ1-2,.,TRBV7-2,TGTGCCAGCAGCTTAGCGCTTAGCACAGCAAGGCTCTATGGCTACACCTTC,CASSLALSTARLYGYTF
few,TRBJ2-2,TRBD1,TRBV7-6,TGTGCCAGCAGCTCGGGACAGGATTCGAACACCGGGGAGCTGTTTTTT,CASSSGQDSNTGELFF
many,TRBJ1-5,.,TRBV20-1,TGCAGTGCTATCCAGTGGGGCAGGGATAGCAATCAGCCCCAGCATTTT,CSAIQWGRDSNQPQHF
.,TRBJ2-5,TRBD2,TRBV5-1,TGCGCCAGCAGCCCGGGGGGGGCCGAGGAGACCCAGTACTTC,CASSPGGAEETQYF
few,TRBJ2-2,TRBD2,TRBV25-1,TGTGCCAGCAGGAGGGCGGGAGATACCGGGGAGCTGTTTTTT,CASRRAGDTGELFF
many,TRBJ1-3,.,TRBV9,TGTGCCAGCAGCGTGTCGGCGGGGACTGGAAACACCATATATTTT,CASSVSAGTGNTIYF
few,TRBJ2-1,TRBD2,TRBV27,TGTGCCAGCAGTTTCGACCCAAGCGGGAGGGTCAAACTAACTTACAATGAGCAGTTCTTC,CASSFDPSGRVKLTYNEQFF
many,TRBJ1-1,.,TRBV5-5,TGTGCCAGCAGCTTCTTCAGGGACACTGAAGCTTTCTTT,CASSFFRDTEAFF
few,TRBJ2-4,TRBD2,TRBV10-3,TGTGCCATCAGTGACGGGAGGCTAGCCAAAAACATTCAGTACTTC,CAISDGRLAKNIQYF
few,TRBJ1-1,.,TRBV30,TGTGCCTGGATCCTCCCGGGGGGTTACACTGAAGCTTTCTTT,CAWILPGGYTEAFF
few,TRBJ2-3,TRBD2,TRBV6-2/TRBV6-3,TGTGCCAGCAGTTCGGGAAAGCCCGGGACTAGCAGAGATACGCAGTATTTT,CASSSGKPGTSRDTQYF
many,TRBJ1-5,.,TRBV10-3,TGTGCCATCAGCGCCGATTATCAGCCCCAGCATTTT,CAISADYQPQHF
.,TRBJ1-1,TRBD1,TRBV10-3,TGTGCCATCAGAACAGGGGAAGACACTGAAGCTTTCTTT,CAIRTGEDTEAFF
many,TRBJ2-7,TRBD2,TRBV4-3,TGCGCCAGCAGCCTTGGGACTAGCGGTTCCTACGAGCAGTACTTC,CASSLGTSGSYEQYF
few,TRBJ1-5,.,TRBV2,TGTGCCAGCAGGAGGGCCCGTGTAGAGGAGGATCAGCCCCAGCATTTT,CASRRARVEEDQPQHF
many,TRBJ2-3,.,TRBV6-2/TRBV6-3,TGTGCCAGCAGCCGACCGGGACTCACAGATACGCAGTATTTT,CASSRPGLTDTQYF
.,TRBJ2-1,.,TRBV11-2,TGTGCCAGCAGCCCCTATCCCGAAGATAAACCTGAGCAGTTCTTC,CASSPYPEDKPEQFF
many,TRBJ1-1,TRBD1,TRBV5-1,TGCGCCAGCAGCTTGGACGGACAGGGCTGGACTGAAGCTTTCTTT,CASSLDGQGWTEAFF
many,TRBJ1-4,.,TRBV12-3/TRBV12-4,TGTGCCAGCAGTTTCGACAGCAACCCAACTAATGAAAAACTGTTTTTT,CASSFDSNPTNEKLFF
many,TRBJ2-7,.,TRBV27,TGTGCCAGCAGTAACCAGGGACTTCACCCGGAGGGGGAGCAGTACTTC,CASSNQGLHPEGEQYF
.,TRBJ2-7,.,TRBV20-1,TGCAGTGCTCTTCGCAACGAGCAGTACTTC,CSALRNEQYF
many,TRBJ2-5,.,TRBV7-2,TGTGCCAGCAGCTTAGTGGCTCCCCCCCGGGAGACCCAGTACTTC,CASSLVAPPRETQYF
many,TRBJ2-1,TRBD2,TRBV4-1,TGCGCCAGCAGGATCGGACTAGCGGGGGACAATGAGCAGTTCTTC,CASRIGLAGDNEQFF
few,TRBJ2-3,.,TRBV20-1,TGCAGTGCTCCTTTTACTAGCTTTAGCACAGATACGCAGTATTTT,CSAPFTSFSTDTQYF
many,TRBJ2-1,TRBD2,TRBV2,TGTGCAAACCTTGGGCTAGCGGGAGGGTATGAGCAGTTCTTC,CANLGLAGGYEQFF
.,TRBJ1-2,.,TRBV20-1,TGCAGTGCTAGATCTGATATGGTCGCTTTAGGTGGCTACACCTTC,CSARSDMVALGGYTF